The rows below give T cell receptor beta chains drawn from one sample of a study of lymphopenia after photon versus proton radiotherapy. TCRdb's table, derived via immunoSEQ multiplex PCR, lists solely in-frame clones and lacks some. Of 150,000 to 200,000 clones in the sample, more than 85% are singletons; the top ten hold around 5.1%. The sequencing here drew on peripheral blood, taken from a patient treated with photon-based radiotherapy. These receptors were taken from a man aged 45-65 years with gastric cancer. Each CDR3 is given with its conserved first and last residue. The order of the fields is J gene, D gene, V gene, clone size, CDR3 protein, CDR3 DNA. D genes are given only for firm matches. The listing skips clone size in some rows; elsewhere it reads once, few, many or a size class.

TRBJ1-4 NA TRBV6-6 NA CASSLSEKLFF TGTGCCAGCAGTTTATCTGAAAAACTGTTTTTT
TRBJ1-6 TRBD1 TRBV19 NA CASSKPGQDNSPLHF TGTGCCAGTAGTAAGCCGGGACAGGATAATTCACCCCTCCACTTT
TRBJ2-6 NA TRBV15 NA CATSRVWQGRAGANVLTF TGTGCCACCAGCAGAGTGTGGCAGGGAAGAGCCGGGGCCAACGTCCTGACTTTC
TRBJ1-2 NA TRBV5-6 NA CASSLLGQRLPDGYTF TGTGCCAGCAGCTTACTTGGACAGAGGCTTCCAGATGGCTACACCTTC
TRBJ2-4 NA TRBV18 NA CASSPTARDIQYF TGTGCCAGCTCACCCACGGCCCGGGACATTCAGTACTTC
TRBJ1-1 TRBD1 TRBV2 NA CASSENRGNTEAFF TGTGCCAGCAGTGAAAACAGGGGGAACACTGAAGCTTTCTTT
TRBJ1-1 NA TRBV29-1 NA CSVRPTSEAFF TGCAGCGTCCGACCGACGTCTGAAGCTTTCTTT
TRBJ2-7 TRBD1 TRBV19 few CASSSADRPYEQYF TGTGCCAGTAGTAGTGCGGACAGGCCCTACGAGCAGTACTTC
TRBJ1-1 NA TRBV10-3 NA CAIGQKLNTEAFF TGTGCCATTGGACAGAAGCTAAACACTGAAGCTTTCTTT
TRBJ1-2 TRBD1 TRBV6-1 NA CASRQSGTGYGYTF TGTGCCAGCAGGCAATCCGGGACAGGGTACGGCTACACCTTC
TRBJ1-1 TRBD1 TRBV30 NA CAWSRQGAEAFF TGTGCCTGGAGTCGACAGGGGGCTGAAGCTTTCTTT
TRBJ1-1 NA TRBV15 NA CATSTSGRNTEAFF TGTGCCACCAGTACTTCAGGGAGAAACACTGAAGCTTTCTTT
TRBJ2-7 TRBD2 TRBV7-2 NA CASSLAATSGRSYEQYF TGTGCCAGCAGCTTGGCCGCCACTAGCGGGAGGTCCTACGAGCAGTACTTC
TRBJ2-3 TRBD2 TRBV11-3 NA CASSRLAGGTDTQYF TGTGCCAGCAGCCGACTAGCGGGAGGGACAGATACGCAGTATTTT
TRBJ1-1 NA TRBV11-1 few CASSLIGGTEAFF TGTGCCAGCAGCTTAATTGGGGGAACTGAAGCTTTCTTT
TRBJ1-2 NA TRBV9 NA CASKPGSLLDNYGYTF TGTGCCAGCAAACCCGGGTCGCTACTCGACAACTATGGCTACACCTTC
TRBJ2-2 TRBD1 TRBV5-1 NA CASSTGQGNTGELFF TGCGCCAGCAGCACGGGACAGGGAAACACCGGGGAGCTGTTTTTT
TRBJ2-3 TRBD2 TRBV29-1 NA CSVEDGREGDTQYF TGCAGCGTTGAAGATGGTAGGGAGGGGGATACGCAGTATTTT
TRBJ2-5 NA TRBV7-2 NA CASSLRRGRPETQYF TGTGCCAGCAGCTTACGGCGGGGCCGGCCAGAGACCCAGTACTTC
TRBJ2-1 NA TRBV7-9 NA CACRDGAQTEQFF TGTGCCTGCCGGGACGGGGCACAAACTGAGCAGTTCTTC
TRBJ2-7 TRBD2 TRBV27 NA CASSAVGGSPYEQYF TGTGCCAGCAGTGCCGTCGGCGGGAGCCCCTACGAGCAGTACTTC
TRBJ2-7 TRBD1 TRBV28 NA CASSSRQGASYEQYF TGTGCCAGCAGTTCCCGACAGGGGGCCTCCTACGAGCAGTACTTC
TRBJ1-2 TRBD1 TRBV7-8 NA CASSLALGQGNYGYTF TGTGCCAGCAGCTTAGCGTTGGGACAGGGTAACTATGGCTACACCTTC
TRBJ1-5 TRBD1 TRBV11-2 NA CASSPNPTGWNQPQHF TGTGCCAGCAGCCCAAATCCGACAGGGTGGAATCAGCCCCAGCATTTT
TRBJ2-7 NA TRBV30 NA CAWSVIRQRYEQYF TGTGCCTGGAGTGTAATCCGGCAGCGCTACGAGCAGTACTTC
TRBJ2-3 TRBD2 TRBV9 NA CASSWTSGDTQYF TGTGCCAGCAGCTGGACTAGCGGAGATACGCAGTATTTT
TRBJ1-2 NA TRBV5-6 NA CASSFSGREGYTF TGTGCCAGCAGCTTCTCGGGACGAGAGGGCTACACCTTC
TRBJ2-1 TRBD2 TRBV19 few CASSIAPAGSSYNEQFF TGTGCCAGTAGTATAGCTCCAGCGGGGAGCTCCTACAATGAGCAGTTCTTC
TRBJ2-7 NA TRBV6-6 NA CASSYSLGGSYEQYF TGTGCCAGCAGTTACTCCCTGGGGGGATCCTACGAGCAGTACTTC
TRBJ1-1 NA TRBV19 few CASSRAVGNTEAFF TGTGCCAGTAGTAGAGCGGTGGGGAACACTGAAGCTTTCTTT
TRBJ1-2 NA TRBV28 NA CASSLGGAYGYTF TGTGCCAGCAGTTTAGGAGGGGCCTATGGCTACACCTTC
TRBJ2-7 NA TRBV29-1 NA CSVKGGGSSYEQYF TGCAGCGTCAAAGGGGGAGGGAGCTCCTACGAGCAGTACTTC
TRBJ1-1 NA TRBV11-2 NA CASSLTGQRNTEAFF TGTGCCAGCAGCCTTACCGGGCAGAGGAACACTGAAGCTTTCTTT
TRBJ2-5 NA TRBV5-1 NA CASSLQGLEETQYF TGCGCCAGCAGCCTGCAGGGGCTTGAAGAGACCCAGTACTTC
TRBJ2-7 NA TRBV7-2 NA CASQSSYEQYF TGTGCCAGCCAGTCAAGCTACGAGCAGTACTTC
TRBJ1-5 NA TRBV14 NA CASSQDSNSNQPQHF TGTGCCAGCAGCCAAGACAGCAATAGCAATCAGCCCCAGCATTTT
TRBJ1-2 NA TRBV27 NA CASSPLGGADYGYTF TGTGCCAGCAGCCCCTTAGGGGGGGCGGACTATGGCTACACCTTC
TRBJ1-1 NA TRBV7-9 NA CASSLGEVNTEAFF TGTGCCAGCAGCTTAGGTGAAGTGAACACTGAAGCTTTCTTT
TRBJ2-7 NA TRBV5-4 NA CASSLEAGNYEQYF TGTGCCAGCAGCTTGGAGGCGGGGAACTACGAGCAGTACTTC
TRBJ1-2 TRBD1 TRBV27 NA CASRTRTGSGYTF TGTGCCAGCAGGACGCGGACAGGGAGTGGCTACACCTTC
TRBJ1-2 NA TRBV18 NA CASSPLVREGYGYTF TGTGCCAGCTCACCACTGGTCAGGGAAGGGTATGGCTACACCTTC
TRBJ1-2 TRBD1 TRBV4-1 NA CASSQPRDRDGYGYTF TGCGCCAGCAGCCAACCTAGGGACAGGGATGGTTATGGCTACACCTTC
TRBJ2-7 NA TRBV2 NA CASSAREQGNEQYF TGTGCCAGCAGTGCGCGGGAACAGGGCAACGAGCAGTACTTC
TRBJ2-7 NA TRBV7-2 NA CASSLTWGTTYEQYF TGTGCCAGCAGCTTAACGTGGGGCACAACCTACGAGCAGTACTTC
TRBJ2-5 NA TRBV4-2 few CASSRVIGETQYF TGTGCCAGCAGCCGCGTTATAGGGGAGACCCAGTACTTC
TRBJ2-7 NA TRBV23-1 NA CASSHRESGESYEQYF TGCGCCAGCAGTCATCGGGAGTCGGGAGAGAGCTACGAGCAGTACTTC
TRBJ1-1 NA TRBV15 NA CATSRDYRDTEAFF TGTGCCACCAGCAGAGATTACAGGGACACTGAAGCTTTCTTT
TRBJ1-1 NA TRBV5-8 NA CASSRRGTEAFF TGTGCCAGCAGCCGTAGGGGAACTGAAGCTTTCTTT
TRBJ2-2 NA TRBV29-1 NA CSVEPIRAGELFF TGCAGCGTTGAACCCATTAGAGCCGGGGAGCTGTTTTTT
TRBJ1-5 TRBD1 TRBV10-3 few CAISGGQGGNQPQHF TGTGCCATCAGTGGGGGACAGGGTGGAAATCAGCCCCAGCATTTT
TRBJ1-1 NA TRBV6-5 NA CASALIDATEAFF TGTGCCAGCGCCCTAATCGACGCCACTGAAGCTTTCTTT
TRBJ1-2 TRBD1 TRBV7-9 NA CASSLGGTGRGGYTF TGTGCCAGCAGCTTAGGCGGGACAGGGAGGGGAGGCTACACCTTC
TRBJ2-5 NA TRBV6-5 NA CASSPGPQGTQYF TGTGCCAGCAGCCCGGGTCCTCAAGGGACCCAGTACTTC
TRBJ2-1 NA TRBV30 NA CAWSVLGQYNEQFF TGTGCCTGGAGTGTACTGGGCCAGTACAATGAGCAGTTCTTC
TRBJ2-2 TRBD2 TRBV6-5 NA CASSSGLTRGELFF TGTGCCAGCAGTTCGGGACTAACGAGAGGGGAGCTGTTTTTT
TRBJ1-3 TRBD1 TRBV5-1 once CASSWDRASGNTIYF TGCGCCAGCAGCTGGGACAGGGCTTCTGGAAACACCATATATTTT
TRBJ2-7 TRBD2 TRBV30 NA CAWRGELAGALYEQYF TGTGCCTGGAGGGGGGAACTAGCGGGAGCTCTCTACGAGCAGTACTTC
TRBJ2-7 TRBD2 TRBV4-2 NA CASSLAGGDEQYF TGTGCCAGCAGCTTAGCGGGAGGGGACGAGCAGTACTTC
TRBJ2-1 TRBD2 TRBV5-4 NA CASSFGLAGVSNEQFF TGTGCCAGCAGCTTTGGACTAGCGGGAGTGAGCAATGAGCAGTTCTTC
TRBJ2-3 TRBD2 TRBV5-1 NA CASSRGLAGGTDTQYF TGCGCCAGCAGCCGGGGACTAGCGGGAGGAACAGATACGCAGTATTTT